The next 7 T cell receptor beta chains were all read from a single sample in a study of blood T cell repertoires in COVID-19. This table comes from immunoSEQ multiplex PCR, and its TCRdb copy is limited to in-frame clones, with some not included. The sample holds roughly 260,000 clones, 88% seen once. What was sequenced was peripheral blood. Receptors were obtained from a woman in her thirties or forties who had recovered from COVID-19.

The chain combines TRBV27 with TRBJ2-2, with TRBD1 identical over 7 bases. The germline V gene encodes CDR1 MNHEY and CDR2 SMNVEV (reference sequence). Trimming at V came to 6 bases and at J to 2 bases, leaving 6 bases not matched to a gene. CDR3 length: 15 residues. CDR3: CASRSAGGNTGELFF. The DNA of the CDR3 is TGTGCCAGCAGGTCGGCAGGGGGAAACACCGGGGAGCTGTTTTTT.

The table lists this clone with a count of one. The chain employs TRBV18 and TRBJ2-7, with 14 bases aligning to TRBD2. This CDR3 comprises 16 residues. V shed 4 bases and J 6 bases; nucleotides not matched to a gene: 8. The germline gives CDR1 KGHSH, CDR2 LQKENI. The CDR3 is CASSQPGLAGVGEQYF. CDR3 DNA: TGTGCCAGCTCACAACCGGGACTAGCGGGAGTGGGCGAGCAGTACTTC.

The CDR3 here is CAIRGGGLNTGELFF. DNA of the CDR3: TGTGCCATCAGAGGTGGAGGATTGAACACCGGGGAGCTGTTTTTT. The gene calls are TRBV10-3 and TRBJ2-2, with D possibly matching TRBD2 (5 bases). V lost 6 bases and J 1 base, leaving 12 bases between the germline ends. Germline lookup yields CDR1 ENHRY and CDR2 SYGVKD. The CDR3 length is 15 residues.

Comment on this clone: This sample also contains other DNA sequences that code for the same CDR3. This chain connects TRBV7-9 to TRBJ2-7; weak D call: TRBD2 (5 bases). This CDR3 has 13 amino acids. Per germline, CDR1 SEHNR and CDR2 FQNEAQ (reference sequence). With 5 bases removed from V and 2 bases from J, the gap between germline ends came to 10 bases. CDR3 sequence reads: CASSRTGTYEQYF. In DNA, the CDR3 is TGTGCCAGCAGCCGTACGGGGACCTACGAGCAGTACTTC.

The chain combines TRBV19 with TRBJ1-5; D perhaps matches TRBD1 (5 bases). The CDR3 totals 15 residues. V was shortened by 3 bases and J by 5 bases, with 14 bases between the two germline ends. Germline V gives CDR1 LNHDA, CDR2 SQIVND (reference sequence). The CDR3 DNA sequence: TGTGCCAGTAGTATCGGGACTGTAGTGGATCAGCCCCAGCATTTT. It encodes CASSIGTVVDQPQHF.

The table lists this clone with a few counts. The rearrangement uses TRBV5-5 and TRBJ2-7; 8 nucleotides align to TRBD2. The CDR3 sequence is 15 residues long. After removal of 4 bases from V and 0 bases from J, the junction contained 6 bases not matched to a gene. The germline V gene has CDR1 SGHKS and CDR2 YYEKEE (reference sequence). CDR3 in amino acids: CASSPGGAFSYEQYF. The CDR3 coding sequence is TGTGCCAGCAGCCCCGGGGGGGCATTCTCCTACGAGCAGTACTTC. Combining the CDR3 with reference TRBV5-5 and TRBJ2-7 gives the whole variable domain DAGVTQSPTHLIKTRGQQVTLRCSPISGHKSVSWYQQVLGQGPQFIFQYYEKEERGRGNFPDRFSARQFPNYSSELNVNALLLGDSALYLCASSPGGAFSYEQYFGPGTRLTVT.

The chain links TRBV7-9 to TRBJ2-2; no clear D gene. The V end lost 2 bases, the J end lost 0 bases, and 4 bases lay between the germline ends. This CDR3 comprises 14 residues. The germline CDR1 and CDR2 sequences are SEHNR and FQNEAQ (reference sequence). This CDR3 is CASSLTANTGELFF. The CDR3 DNA reads as TGTGCCAGCAGCTTAACAGCGAACACCGGGGAGCTGTTTTTT.